This is a list of T cell receptor beta chains from one sample in a study of blood T cell repertoires in COVID-19. TCRdb's table, derived via immunoSEQ multiplex PCR, lists solely in-frame clones and lacks some. The data contain 400,000 to 450,000 clones, about 91% of them singletons. The source material was peripheral blood. These receptors were taken from a woman aged 45-59 years with COVID-19, enrolled during active disease. Each CDR3 is given with its conserved first and last residue. D genes are given only for firm matches. Not every row has a clone size; where given, it reads once, few, many or a size class.

d_gene	j_gene	abundance	v_gene	CDR3nt	CDR3aa
TRBD2	TRBJ2-1	NA	TRBV19	TGTGCCAGTAGTATAGAGGGACTAGCGGGGGGGCCAATCCATGAGCAGTTCTTC	CASSIEGLAGGPIHEQFF
TRBD2	TRBJ2-3	NA	TRBV2	TGTGCCAGCAGTAGCGGGGTGACAGATACGCAGTATTTT	CASSSGVTDTQYF
NA	TRBJ2-2	NA	TRBV24-1	TGTGCCACCAGTGGGGGAAGGGGACTTACCGGGGAGCTGTTTTTT	CATSGGRGLTGELFF
TRBD1	TRBJ2-7	NA	TRBV5-4	TGTGCCAGCCGGGGACAGGGCCAGGGCTACGAGCAGTACTTC	CASRGQGQGYEQYF
TRBD1	TRBJ1-2	NA	TRBV24-1	TGTGCCACCAGTGACAGGGGGTTCGGTGGCTACACCTTC	CATSDRGFGGYTF
NA	TRBJ1-1	NA	TRBV7-3	TGTGCCAGCAGCTTAACGGGCCCGAACACTGAAGCTTTCTTT	CASSLTGPNTEAFF
TRBD2	TRBJ2-2	NA	TRBV24-1	TGTGCCACCAGTGATTTGACTAGCGGGGGGTCGGTCACCGGGGAGCTGTTTTTT	CATSDLTSGGSVTGELFF
TRBD1	TRBJ1-6	NA	TRBV5-4	TGTGCCAGCAGCTCGGACAGGGTGGATTCACCCCTCCACTTT	CASSSDRVDSPLHF
TRBD2	TRBJ2-1	NA	TRBV29-1	TGCAGCGTTCCTAGCGGGGGTGCGAATGAGCAGTTCTTC	CSVPSGGANEQFF
TRBD2	TRBJ2-1	NA	TRBV5-6	TGTGCCAGCAGCCGGTCGGGGGGTGAGCAGTTCTTC	CASSRSGGEQFF
TRBD1	TRBJ2-7	NA	TRBV14	TGTGCCAGCAGCCAAAAGGGACAGGCGACCTCCTACGAGCAGTACTTC	CASSQKGQATSYEQYF
NA	TRBJ1-2	NA	TRBV5-1	TGCGCCAGCAGCTTGACGTTTTTCGGCGCTAGGGGCTACACCTTC	CASSLTFFGARGYTF
TRBD1	TRBJ2-6	NA	TRBV4-1	TGCGCCAGCAGCTCACAGGGGGCGGGAGGGGCCAACGTCCTGACTTTC	CASSSQGAGGANVLTF
NA	TRBJ2-3	NA	TRBV7-9	TGTGCCAGCAGCTTGCCGACTACCCCGGGACTTCGCACAGATACGCAGTATTTT	CASSLPTTPGLRTDTQYF
NA	TRBJ2-2	NA	TRBV6-1	TGTGCCAGCAGTGAAATAGGGGTCGGGGAGCTGTTTTTT	CASSEIGVGELFF
TRBD1	TRBJ2-7	NA	TRBV6-6	TGTGCCAGCAGTGACTCCGGGACAGGGGGCTACGAGCAGTACTTC	CASSDSGTGGYEQYF
NA	TRBJ2-3	NA	TRBV11-1	TGTGCCAGCGGTGCGTCCCTCACAGATACGCAGTATTTT	CASGASLTDTQYF
NA	TRBJ1-1	few	TRBV6-5	TGTGCCAGCAGCAGCGGACGGGGCACTGAAGCTTTCTTT	CASSSGRGTEAFF
TRBD2	TRBJ2-3	NA	TRBV20-1	TGCAGTGCTAGTAGGGACTATGGCACAGATACGCAGTATTTT	CSASRDYGTDTQYF
TRBD1	TRBJ1-3	NA	TRBV5-1	TGCGCCAGCAGCTCCGTACAGGGGGCGCCGGGAAACACCATATATTTT	CASSSVQGAPGNTIYF
TRBD2	TRBJ2-5	NA	TRBV18	TGTGCCAGCTCCCCCGCTAGCGGGGTAAGGGAGACCCAGTACTTC	CASSPASGVRETQYF
NA	TRBJ2-5	NA	TRBV27	TGTGCCAGCAGTTTCACAGTGTGGGAGACCCAGTACTTC	CASSFTVWETQYF
TRBD2	TRBJ2-1	NA	TRBV5-4	TGTGCCAGCAGCACAGGCGCCCTAGCGGGGCCCAGGGCTGAGCAGTTCTTC	CASSTGALAGPRAEQFF
TRBD1	TRBJ1-3	few	TRBV5-6	TGTGCCAGCAGACAGGGACAGGCCTTATTCTCTGGAAACACCATATATTTT	CASRQGQALFSGNTIYF
NA	TRBJ1-2	NA	TRBV28	TGTGCCAGCAGTTTGGGGGGTGTTGGGGGCTACACCTTC	CASSLGGVGGYTF
TRBD2	TRBJ2-7	NA	TRBV13	TGTGCCAGCAGCTTAGGACTAGCGGGATACGAGCAGTACTTC	CASSLGLAGYEQYF
TRBD1	TRBJ1-3	NA	TRBV30	TGTGCCTGGAGGGGCGGGACAGGGTTCTCTGGAAACACCATATATTTT	CAWRGGTGFSGNTIYF
NA	TRBJ1-3	NA	TRBV10-3	TGTGCCACTGCGATGACCGGGAGGACATCTGGAAACACCATATATTTT	CATAMTGRTSGNTIYF
NA	TRBJ2-1	NA	TRBV6-2/TRBV6-3	TGTGCCAGCAGTCTTGCAAAAACCCTCTCCGGTGAGCAGTTCTTC	CASSLAKTLSGEQFF
NA	TRBJ1-2	NA	TRBV18	TGTGCCAGCTCATTAAGGGACACCGGGAACTATGGCTACACCTTC	CASSLRDTGNYGYTF
NA	TRBJ1-2	NA	TRBV6-5	TGTGCCAGCACCCCTGGGGGAGGGGGGGTCTATGGCTACACCTTC	CASTPGGGGVYGYTF
NA	TRBJ1-4	NA	TRBV28	TGTGCCAGCAGTTTACCCGGGGAGGGTCGGGAGGAAAAACTGTTTTTT	CASSLPGEGREEKLFF
NA	TRBJ2-5	NA	TRBV28	TGTGCCAGCACCCCCGGTACCGGGCGGGGCCAAGAGACCCAGTACTTC	CASTPGTGRGQETQYF
NA	TRBJ1-2	NA	TRBV18	TGTGCCAGCTCACCAAGGGGAGGGGATGGCTACACCTTC	CASSPRGGDGYTF
TRBD1	TRBJ2-7	NA	TRBV5-1	TGCGCCAGCAGCTTGTCCCCGACAGGGGCCGAGCAGTACTTC	CASSLSPTGAEQYF
TRBD2	TRBJ2-7	NA	TRBV10-1	TGCGCCAGCAGCGCCGGAGCGGGGGGGACCCACGAGCAGTACTTC	CASSAGAGGTHEQYF
TRBD1	TRBJ1-1	NA	TRBV4-1	TGCGCCAGCAGCCCTCGACAGGGTGGAACTGAAGCTTTCTTT	CASSPRQGGTEAFF
NA	TRBJ2-1	NA	TRBV30	TGTGCCTGGAGCGGGGGAATGAATGAGCAGTTCTTC	CAWSGGMNEQFF
NA	TRBJ2-7	NA	TRBV25-1	TGTGCCAGCATCCCTGCAGGGGTCCACGAGCAGTACTTC	CASIPAGVHEQYF
NA	TRBJ2-5	NA	TRBV5-1	TGCGCCAGCAGCTTGGCTTCGAGGGAGACCCAGTACTTC	CASSLASRETQYF
NA	TRBJ1-2	NA	TRBV19	TGTGCCAGTAGTTTTACTCGGGGGTATGGCTACACCTTC	CASSFTRGYGYTF
TRBD2	TRBJ2-7	NA	TRBV27	TGTGCCAGCAGTCTTACTAGCGTTTTCTACGAGCAGTACTTC	CASSLTSVFYEQYF